This T cell receptor beta chain comes out of a study of OX40 agonist ivuxolimab in advanced cancers. At the level of the whole study: The costimulatory receptor OX40 (CD134) was targeted by ivuxolimab, a fully human IgG2 agonistic monoclonal antibody. The purpose of peripheral TCRbeta sequencing was to test whether ivuxolimab changed TCR sequence diversity and led to clonal T-cell expansion. Intravenous ivuxolimab was administered to patients every 2 weeks at six dose levels: 0.01, 0.1, 0.3, 1.5, 3 and 10 mg/kg. Three dose-escalation patients achieved partial responses, one with hepatocellular carcinoma and two with cutaneous melanoma. Patients were allowed to have had prior anti-PD-1, anti-PD-L1 or anti-CTLA-4 therapy, and 30% to 50% of the dose-escalation patients had previously received checkpoint inhibitors. The dose-escalation cohort was 80% to 90% male with a mean age of roughly 62 years, ranging from roughly 23 to 90. The paper reports the monotherapy dose-escalation portion (N ≈ 50 patients) of the phase I ivuxolimab trial. Of the 50 to 55 patients in dose escalation, around 19 had hepatocellular carcinoma, some 15 had melanoma, 9 had renal cell carcinoma and 9 had head and neck cancer. The study at large found these results: Clonal expansion of both CD4+ and CD8+ blood T cells was observed from baseline to week 6 at doses 0.1 to 3.0 mg/kg. Low levels of normalized T-cell clonal expansion were also seen in some patients who did not respond. After ivuxolimab, expanded clones were on average more numerous among CD8+ T cells than among CD4+ T cells. Antigen specificity was not determined for the clonally expanded peripheral T cells. Partial responders in the 0.1-3.0 mg/kg groups had among the lowest normalized peripheral clonal expansion, especially among CD8+ T cells.

This clone turned up a few times. The antigen this receptor binds is unknown. Nothing much larger sits one base from this clone, and base qualities are not available. Genomic DNA was extracted from sorted cells for sequencing of the TCRbeta CDR3 region. The immunoSEQ Assay was used to sequence the TCRbeta CDR3 regions. Drawn from immuneACCESS, this table holds only the in-frame rearrangements with V and J called that TCRdb kept. Clones are partly lost; checked studies trace under half to an unresolved V gene and leave the rest unexplained. The sample table lists fewer than 65,000 clones, roughly 84% of them with a count of one. Around 25% of the sample rests with the top ten. The CDR3 contains 14 residues, cysteine and phenylalanine counted. Only CDR3 DNA is held: 42 bases, read in frame from base 1. Taken from the germline V gene (reference sequence), the CDR1 and CDR2 loops are GTSNPN and SVGIG. V loses 3 bases of germline sequence and J loses 4 bases, and the interval between the two ends is 14 bases.

The trial excluded patients who had a history of autoimmune disease or were on systemic immunosuppression. Peripheral blood for TCR sequencing was collected from all dose cohorts at baseline, on cycle 4 day 1, and on cycle 7 day 1. The samples were taken from a phase I, first-in-human, multicenter, open-label dose-escalation trial of ivuxolimab. Adults with locally advanced or metastatic melanoma, renal cell carcinoma, hepatocellular carcinoma or head and neck squamous cell carcinoma were enrolled in the trial. Before TCR sequencing, CD4+ T cells and CD8+ T cells were sorted from peripheral blood as separate populations.

The chain is made from TRBV30 and TRBJ2-3, and possibly TRBD1, on 5 matching bases. This TCR came from an adult with an advanced solid tumor such as melanoma, head and neck, liver or kidney cancer. Sequencing was performed on CD4+ or CD8+ T cells sorted from blood, taken in a trial of the OX40 agonist ivuxolimab. The bases are TGTGCCTGGAGATCAGGGCATGAGGCAGATACGCAGTATTTT. This encodes CAWRSGHEADTQYF.